This section outlines one T cell receptor beta chain sequence together with its context. This study enrolled people aged 18 to 89 from 20 to 25 US geographic areas. Some clones are missing from TCRdb's copy, which holds only in-frame ones; the method was immunoSEQ multiplex PCR. The table has over 150,000 clones, almost 80% seen once. This record comes from a study of blood T cell repertoires in COVID-19. As for the study in general: Sites across the United States, Italy and Spain contributed samples from acute and convalescent COVID-19. Sample material is recorded as cDNA or gDNA derived from T cells, B-cell-depleted T cells, or PBMCs.

CDR3 size: 14 residues. V was shortened by 4 bases and J by 7 bases, with 14 bases between the two germline ends. Germline loops: CDR1 SGDLS, CDR2 YYNGEE. Sequenced: PBMCs or T cells enriched from blood (not recorded which). The chain combines TRBV9 with TRBJ2-2; maybe TRBD1 (6 bases). The TCR comes from a woman in her 50s who had recovered from COVID-19. In nucleotides, the CDR3 is TGTGCCAGCAGCTTCGGACAGCTAGGCGGGGAGCTGTTTTTT. Translated, it gives CASSFGQLGGELFF.